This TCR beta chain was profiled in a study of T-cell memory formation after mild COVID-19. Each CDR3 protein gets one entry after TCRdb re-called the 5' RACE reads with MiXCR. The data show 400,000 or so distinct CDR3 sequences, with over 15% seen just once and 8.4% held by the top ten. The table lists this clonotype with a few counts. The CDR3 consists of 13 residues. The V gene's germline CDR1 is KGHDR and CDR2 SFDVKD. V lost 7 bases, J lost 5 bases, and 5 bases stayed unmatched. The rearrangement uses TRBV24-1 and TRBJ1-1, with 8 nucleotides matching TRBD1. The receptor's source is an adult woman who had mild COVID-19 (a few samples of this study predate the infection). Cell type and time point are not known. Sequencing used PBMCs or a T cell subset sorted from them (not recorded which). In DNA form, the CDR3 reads TGTGCCACCAGGGGGACAGGAAGTACTGAAGCTTTCTTT. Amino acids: CATRGTGSTEAFF.